The 11 T cell receptor beta chains below all came from one sample that was sequenced in a study of blood T cell repertoires in COVID-19. This table comes from immunoSEQ multiplex PCR, and its TCRdb copy is limited to in-frame clones, with some not included. Counted here are approximately 21,000 clones, around nine tenths occurring once; the ten biggest clones make up 15% to 20%. What was sequenced was peripheral blood. The receptor set was obtained from a human donor with acute or convalescent COVID-19. The donor label of this sample is uncertain.

The V and J genes are TRBV2 and TRBJ2-7; 10 nucleotides agree with TRBD1. Unmatched junction bases numbered 4, after V lost 11 bases and J lost 0 bases. CDR3 length equals 13 residues. CDR1 SNHLY and CDR2 FYNNEI come from the germline V gene. CDR3 sequence reads: CAGGTGVSYEQYF. As DNA, the CDR3 is TGTGCCGGAGGGACAGGGGTCTCCTACGAGCAGTACTTC.

This clone came up a few times. V and J are TRBV4-2 and TRBJ1-2; no reliable D call. V was shortened by 0 bases and J by 5 bases, with 13 bases between the two germline ends. The CDR3 runs to 15 residues. Germline CDR1 is LGHNA and CDR2 is YNFKEQ. The CDR3 loop reads CASSQDFSTGYGYTF. For the CDR3, the DNA is TGTGCCAGCAGCCAAGATTTTTCAACGGGTTATGGCTACACCTTC.

This chain uses TRBV29-1 with TRBJ2-4; weak D call: TRBD1 (5 bases). CDR3 length: 14 residues. The V end was cut by 5 bases, the J end by 5 bases, with 16 bases between. Per germline, CDR1 SQVTM and CDR2 ANQGSEA. The CDR3 sequence: CSVRPGRLENIQYF. CDR3 DNA sequence: TGCAGCGTTCGACCAGGGCGCCTCGAAAACATTCAGTACTTC.

The chain employs TRBV19 and TRBJ1-1; 8 bases match TRBD1. V shed 4 bases, J shed 5 bases, and the junction held 9 bases outside the gene matches. This CDR3 comprises 15 residues. Germline V gene lookup returns CDR1 LNHDA and CDR2 SQIVND (reference sequence). The CDR3 DNA reads TGTGCCAGTAGTAAAGGGACAGGCTGGGGGACTGAAGCTTTCTTT. It encodes CASSKGTGWGTEAFF. Full variable domain (missing parts from reference TRBV19 and TRBJ1-1): DGGITQSPKYLFRKEGQNVTLSCEQNLNHDAMYWYRQDPGQGLRLIYYSQIVNDFQKGDIAEGYSVSREKKESFPLTVTSAQKNPTAFYLCASSKGTGWGTEAFFGQGTRLTVV.

The chain links TRBV15 to TRBJ2-3, with 8 bases lining up with TRBD2. V trimming: 4 bases; J trimming: 4 bases; junction bases outside the gene matches: 7. The CDR3 is 15 amino acids. CDR1 and CDR2 from the germline V gene are LNHNV and YYDKDF (reference sequence). Written as DNA, the CDR3 is TGTGCCACCAGCATTCCTAGCGGGCAGGCAGATACGCAGTATTTT. It codes for CATSIPSGQADTQYF.

CDR3 DNA: TGTGCCAGCAGTGAAAACAGGGAAGATACGCAGTATTTT. Residues: CASSENREDTQYF. The chain links TRBV2 to TRBJ2-3; D perhaps matches TRBD1 (6 bases). Trimming removed 2 bases at V and 5 bases at J, with 8 bases between. The germline V gene encodes CDR1 SNHLY and CDR2 FYNNEI. The length of the CDR3 is 13 residues. The full variable domain, with the rest looked up from reference TRBV2 and TRBJ2-3, is EPEVTQTPSHQVTQMGQEVILRCVPISNHLYFYWYRQILGQKVEFLVSFYNNEISEKSEIFDDQFSVERPDGSNFTLKIRSTKLEDSAMYFCASSENREDTQYFGPGTRLTVL.

The chain combines TRBV3-1 (or the pseudogene TRBV3-2) with TRBJ1-2; the D is unclear. From germline, CDR1 is LGHDT and CDR2 YNNKEL (reference sequence). This CDR3 has 15 amino acids. The V end lost 4 bases, the J end lost 6 bases, and 18 bases lay between the germline ends. CDR3 in DNA: TGTGCCAGCAGCCCCCCTGGAGCGGCGTGGGATGGCTACACCTTC. Protein: CASSPPGAAWDGYTF.

The chain joins TRBV19 to TRBJ2-1, with D hard to call. The germline V gene has CDR1 LNHDA and CDR2 SQIVND (reference sequence). This CDR3 is built from 15 residues. V was pared by 3 bases and J by 0 bases, with 9 bases between. As DNA, the CDR3 is TGTGCCAGTAGTATGGCCCCCAGCTCCTACAATGAGCAGTTCTTC. This encodes CASSMAPSSYNEQFF.

This clone showed up just a few times. The CDR3 is CASSLPGHANSPLHF. In DNA form, the CDR3 reads TGTGCCAGCAGCTTACCGGGACACGCTAATTCACCCCTCCACTTT. The V gene is TRBV7-2, the J gene TRBJ1-6; D may be TRBD1 (6 bases). With 2 bases removed from V and 6 bases from J, the gap between germline ends came to 11 bases. Germline V gives CDR1 SGHTA, CDR2 FQGNSA. The length of the CDR3 is 15 residues. The complete variable domain, with remaining parts taken from reference TRBV7-2 and TRBJ1-6, reads GAGVSQSPSNKVTEKGKDVELRCDPISGHTALYWYRQSLGQGLEFLIYFQGNSAPDKSGLPSDRFSAERTGGSVSTLTIQRTQQEDSAVYLCASSLPGHANSPLHFGNGTRLTVT.

The chain recombines TRBV6-5 with TRBJ1-3; 7 bases agree with TRBD1. Germline assignment: CDR1 MNHEY and CDR2 SVGAGI. Trimming cost V 10 bases and J 1 base; bases outside gene matches: 7. The CDR3 runs 14 residues. The CDR3 spells CATQGGGSGNTIYF. The CDR3 DNA follows: TGTGCCACGCAGGGGGGAGGATCTGGAAACACCATATATTTT.

The V call is TRBV12-5, the J call TRBJ2-3; 7 nucleotides match TRBD1. The germline V gene has CDR1 LGHNT and CDR2 FRNRAP. V shed 1 base and J 2 bases; nucleotides not matched to a gene: 3. The CDR3 is 15 amino acids. CDR3 loop: CASGLGDSHTDTQYF. CDR3 DNA sequence: TGTGCTAGTGGTTTGGGGGACAGCCACACAGATACGCAGTATTTT.